This TCR beta chain was observed in a study of T-cell memory formation after mild COVID-19. Whole-study context: Clusters of TCRs were largely donor specific.

Germline CDR1 SGDLS, CDR2 YYNGEE. This CDR3 region has 15 residues. The V and J ends lost 0 bases and 11 bases, in that order; junction bases with no gene match: 7. Notes on the study in general: Most CD4+ clones that shrank were in CM and EM, while CD8+ ones turned up in EMRA. A subset of responding clones appeared in pre-infection memory, suggesting cross-reactive memory joined.

To note about this clonotype: Its antigen is as yet unknown.

Using its own MiXCR run on the 5' RACE reads, TCRdb lists one record per CDR3 protein. Of about 560,000 distinct CDR3 sequences in the sample, approximately 15% were seen once. The chain has TRBV9 and TRBJ1-6; 8 bases match TRBD1. The sequence was collected from an adult woman who had mild COVID-19 (a few samples of this study predate the infection). Cell type and time point are not known. Sequencing was performed on PBMCs or a T cell subset sorted from them (not recorded which). CDR3 in DNA: TGTGCCAGCAGCGTAGAGGACAGGGATGATCCACCCCTCCACTTT. This encodes CASSVEDRDDPPLHF.